Given below is one T cell receptor beta chain in context. Its specific antigen is unknown. The input lacks base qualities; no much larger clone sits a single base away. Library preparation was by the immunoSEQ multiplex PCR assay. The published analysis was carried out like this. A statistical classification framework was built to diagnose cytomegalovirus status from the catalog of TCR beta chain sequences. TCRdb re-hosts the immuneACCESS table, in-frame sequences only. Its copies lack some clones; in the studies checked, an unresolved V gene accounts for under half of them, and the cause for the rest is not known. V and J calls and clone size are copied from that table; D and trimming were computed from the DNA. The sample records 100,000 or so clones, 70% to 90% of which are singletons. Over 3% of the sample rests with the top ten. Donors formed part of the validation cohort, which comprised over a hundred subjects and was distinct from the first cohort of fewer than 750 subjects.

The sample is drawn from a study of cytomegalovirus exposure and HLA in healthy donors (dated by TCRdb to between 2016 and 2019). Study-level background: According to a later analysis, the 120 or so validation repertoires were produced on the same platform as the roughly 600 repertoires of the first cohort. The study aimed to test whether signatures of past pathogen exposure could be identified by cataloging public T cell receptors. Besides the first cohort of under 700 subjects, a separate validation cohort made up of over a hundred different subjects was used. To predict cytomegalovirus infection status, the study combined high-throughput TCR immunosequencing, statistical association of individual TCRs with disease status, and machine learning. Results the study describes overall, beyond this receptor: Most TCR sequences were observed very rarely across donors, whereas some public TCRs were present in many individuals. A later analysis found that TCRs clustered in the first cohort also tended to co-occur in the 120 or so validation repertoires, with roughly 95% of cluster scores above 0. A later analysis lacked HLA typing for the validation cohort, so it scored co-occurrence in that cohort across all 120 or so repertoires. A total of about 150 TCR beta chains were listed by the study as associated with cytomegalovirus. The authors suggested that the approach could potentially be generalized to other disease states and immunological phenotypes. In vitro tests confirmed that a few of the cytomegalovirus-associated TCR beta chains recognize cytomegalovirus antigens. Cytomegalovirus status was reported to be diagnosed by the classifier with high specificity and sensitivity in both the original and validation cohorts.

This sequence originates from a woman younger than 35 in good health and CMV-seropositive. The specimen sequenced was PBMCs.

The DNA sequence is TGCGCCAGCAGCATGGGACAGGCCTACGAGCAGTACTTC. Translation gives CASSMGQAYEQYF. The rearrangement combines TRBV5-1 with TRBJ2-7; 8 middle bases align to TRBD1. There are 13 amino acids in the CDR3, from cysteine to phenylalanine inclusive. The kept DNA is CDR3 alone, 39 bases in frame from the first base. V is cut back by 4 bases and J by 2 bases, with 2 bases in the junction unmatched. The germline V gene encodes CDR1 SGHRS and CDR2 YFSETQ.